In this sample, the clone carrying this TCR beta chain turned up a few times. A single record per CDR3 protein comes from TCRdb applying MiXCR to the PCR reads. The data hold approximately 550,000 distinct CDR3 sequences, with roughly a fifth observed a single time. These data come from a study of molecular identifiers for immune sequencing clone quantification. V shed 0 bases and J shed 0 bases, with 5 bases lying between them. The CDR3 covers 14 residues. Looked up from germline, CDR1 is LGHNA and CDR2 is YSLEER. The V and J genes are TRBV4-3 and TRBJ2-5; the D is unclear. The sequence came from a human donor in good health. Some libraries in this study had Jurkat cell RNA spiked in. The sequenced sample was naive CD8+ T cells from blood, with Jurkat cell RNA spiked in. The subset denotes: FACS-sorted CD8+CD4-CCR7+CD45RA+ naive T cells. The CDR3 DNA reads as TGCGCCAGCAGCCAAGAGATGGACCAAGAGACCCAGTACTTC. Residues: CASSQEMDQETQYF.